This T cell receptor (beta chain) was sequenced during a study of T cells in Graves' hyperthyroidism and ophthalmopathy. Study context: The blood sample was taken at first diagnosis, before treatment began.

Lactation, pregnancy, other autoimmune disease or uncontrolled infection led to exclusion of patients. Together with thyroid ultrasound, orbital computed tomography, serum thyroxine and TRAb, clinical symptoms were used for diagnoses. Notes on the study in general: Most expanded thyroid clonotypes above 0.001 recurred in blood.

Template material for amplifying TCR beta CDR3 regions consisted of RNA transcripts. HTBI primers were used for first-round RT-PCR of the TCR CDR3. TCRdb redid the calling of the multiplex PCR reads with MiXCR, one entry per CDR3 protein. The sample consists of 550,000 to 800,000 distinct CDR3 sequences, roughly 17% of them appearing once. There are many counts of this clonotype. The antigen is not known. The specimen sequenced was blood. This TCR came from a man in his forties or fifties with Graves' hyperthyroidism.

The CDR3 DNA reads as TGTGCCAGCAGTGGGAGATATGGCTACACCTTC. Protein: CASSGRYGYTF. The genes are TRBV12-3 or TRBV12-4 and TRBJ1-2; no definite D call. V was clipped by 5 bases and J by 5 bases, with 6 bases between them. This CDR3 is built from 11 residues.